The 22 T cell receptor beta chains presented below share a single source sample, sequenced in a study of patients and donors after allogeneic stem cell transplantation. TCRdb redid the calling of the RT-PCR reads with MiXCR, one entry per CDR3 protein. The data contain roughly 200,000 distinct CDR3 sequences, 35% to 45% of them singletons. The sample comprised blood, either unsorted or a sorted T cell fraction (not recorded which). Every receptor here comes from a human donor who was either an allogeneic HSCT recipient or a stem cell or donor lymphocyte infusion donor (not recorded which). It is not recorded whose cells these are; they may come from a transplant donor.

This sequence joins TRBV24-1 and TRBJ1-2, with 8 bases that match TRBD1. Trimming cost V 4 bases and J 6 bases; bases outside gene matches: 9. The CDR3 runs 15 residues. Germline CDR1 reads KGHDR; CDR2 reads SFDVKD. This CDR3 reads CATSDPGQGVNGYTF. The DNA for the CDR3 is TGTGCCACCAGTGACCCTGGACAGGGCGTGAATGGCTACACCTTC.

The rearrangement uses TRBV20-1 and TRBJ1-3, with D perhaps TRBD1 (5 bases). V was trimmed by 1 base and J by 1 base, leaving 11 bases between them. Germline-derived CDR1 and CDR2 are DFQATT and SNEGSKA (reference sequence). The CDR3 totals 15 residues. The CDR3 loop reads CSARVGVSSGNTIYF. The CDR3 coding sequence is TGCAGTGCTAGAGTGGGGGTCTCTTCTGGAAACACCATATATTTT.

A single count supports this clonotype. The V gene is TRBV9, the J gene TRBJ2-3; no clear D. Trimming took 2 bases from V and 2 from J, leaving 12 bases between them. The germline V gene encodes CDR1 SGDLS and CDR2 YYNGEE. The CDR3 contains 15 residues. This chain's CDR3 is CASSVMSVVTDTQYF. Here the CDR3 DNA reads TGTGCCAGCAGCGTTATGAGCGTTGTCACAGATACGCAGTATTTT.

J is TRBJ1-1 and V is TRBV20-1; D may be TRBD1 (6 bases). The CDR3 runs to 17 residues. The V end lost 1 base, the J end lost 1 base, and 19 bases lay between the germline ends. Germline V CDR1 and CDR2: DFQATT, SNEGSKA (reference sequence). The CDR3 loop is CSARVARGIDQNTEAFF. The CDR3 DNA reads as TGCAGTGCTAGAGTAGCCAGGGGCATCGACCAGAACACTGAAGCTTTCTTT.

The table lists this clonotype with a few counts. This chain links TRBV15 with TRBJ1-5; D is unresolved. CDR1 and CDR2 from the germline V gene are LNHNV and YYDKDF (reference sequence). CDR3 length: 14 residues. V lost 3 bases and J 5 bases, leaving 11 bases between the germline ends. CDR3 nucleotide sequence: TGTGCCACCAGCAGGTTGGGATGGGATCAGCCCCAGCATTTT. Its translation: CATSRLGWDQPQHF.

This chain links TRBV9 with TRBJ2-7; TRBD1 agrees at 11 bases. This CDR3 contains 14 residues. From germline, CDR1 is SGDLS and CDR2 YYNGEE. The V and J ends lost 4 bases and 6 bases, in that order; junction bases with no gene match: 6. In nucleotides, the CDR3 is TGTGCCAGCAGCTTAGGACAGGGGGCGATCGAGCAGTACTTC. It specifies CASSLGQGAIEQYF.

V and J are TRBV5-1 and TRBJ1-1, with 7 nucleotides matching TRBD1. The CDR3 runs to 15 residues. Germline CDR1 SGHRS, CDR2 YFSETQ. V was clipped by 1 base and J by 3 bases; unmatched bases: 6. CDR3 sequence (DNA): TGCGCCAGCAGCTTGACAGGGGTTTACGACACTGAAGCTTTCTTT. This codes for CASSLTGVYDTEAFF.

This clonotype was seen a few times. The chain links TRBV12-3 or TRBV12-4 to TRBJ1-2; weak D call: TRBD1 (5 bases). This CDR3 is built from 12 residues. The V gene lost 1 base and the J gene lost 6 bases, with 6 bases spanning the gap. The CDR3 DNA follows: TGTGCCAGCAGTTTAGAGGACAATGGCTACACCTTC. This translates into CASSLEDNGYTF.

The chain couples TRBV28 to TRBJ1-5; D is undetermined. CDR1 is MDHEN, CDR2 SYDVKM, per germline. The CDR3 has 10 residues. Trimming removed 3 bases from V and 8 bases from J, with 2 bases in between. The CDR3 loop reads CASSLKPQHF. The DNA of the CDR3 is TGTGCCAGCAGTTTGAAGCCCCAGCATTTT.

CDR3 nucleotides: TGTGCCAGCTCACCCCTGGAGGAGACCCAGTACTTC. This gives the protein CASSPLEETQYF. The chain is built from TRBV18 and TRBJ2-5; the D is unclear. V shed 3 bases and J shed 5 bases, with 7 bases lying between them. The CDR3 is 12 amino acids. Germline lookup yields CDR1 KGHSH and CDR2 LQKENI.

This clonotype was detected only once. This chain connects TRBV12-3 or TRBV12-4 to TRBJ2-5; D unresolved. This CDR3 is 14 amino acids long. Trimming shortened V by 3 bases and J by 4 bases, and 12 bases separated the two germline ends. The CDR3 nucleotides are TGTGCCAGCAGTTTGCCCGACGTCGGAGAGACCCAGTACTTC. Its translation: CASSLPDVGETQYF.

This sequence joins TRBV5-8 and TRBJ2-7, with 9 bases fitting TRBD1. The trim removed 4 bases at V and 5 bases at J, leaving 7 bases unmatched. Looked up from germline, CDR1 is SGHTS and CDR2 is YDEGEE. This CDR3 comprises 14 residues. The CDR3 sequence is CASSRGQGNDEQYF. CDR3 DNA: TGTGCCAGCAGCCGAGGACAGGGGAACGACGAGCAGTACTTC.

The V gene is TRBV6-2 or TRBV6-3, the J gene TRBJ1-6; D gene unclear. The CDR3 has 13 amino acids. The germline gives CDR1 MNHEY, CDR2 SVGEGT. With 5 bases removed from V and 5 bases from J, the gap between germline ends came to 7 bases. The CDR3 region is CASSNWDNSPLHF. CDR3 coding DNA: TGTGCCAGCAGTAATTGGGATAATTCACCCCTCCACTTT.

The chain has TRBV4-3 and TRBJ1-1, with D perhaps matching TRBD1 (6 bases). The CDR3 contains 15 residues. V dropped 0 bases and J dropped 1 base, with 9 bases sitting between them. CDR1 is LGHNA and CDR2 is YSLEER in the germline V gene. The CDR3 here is CASSQDYRENTEAFF. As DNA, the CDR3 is TGCGCCAGCAGCCAAGATTACAGGGAGAACACTGAAGCTTTCTTT.

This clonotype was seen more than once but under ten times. CDR3 coding DNA: TGCAGTGCTCGAATCCAGGGCTCCTATGGCTACACCTTC. Protein sequence: CSARIQGSYGYTF. V gene TRBV20-1 combines with J gene TRBJ1-2; maybe TRBD1 (5 bases). The CDR3 length is 13 residues. Trimming took off 5 bases at V and 4 bases at J, with 14 bases between the two ends. Germline loops: CDR1 DFQATT, CDR2 SNEGSKA (reference sequence).

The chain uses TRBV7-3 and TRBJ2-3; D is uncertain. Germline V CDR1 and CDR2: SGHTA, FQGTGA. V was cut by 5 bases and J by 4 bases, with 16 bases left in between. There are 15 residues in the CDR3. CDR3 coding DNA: TGTGCCAGCAGCAGCCGGGCCTACCCCGCAGATACGCAGTATTTT. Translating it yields CASSSRAYPADTQYF.

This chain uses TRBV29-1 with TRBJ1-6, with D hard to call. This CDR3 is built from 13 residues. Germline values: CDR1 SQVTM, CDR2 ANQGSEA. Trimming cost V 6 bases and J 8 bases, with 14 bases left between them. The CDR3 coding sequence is TGCAGCGTAAGGACGGATACCGATTCACCCCTCCACTTT. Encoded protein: CSVRTDTDSPLHF.

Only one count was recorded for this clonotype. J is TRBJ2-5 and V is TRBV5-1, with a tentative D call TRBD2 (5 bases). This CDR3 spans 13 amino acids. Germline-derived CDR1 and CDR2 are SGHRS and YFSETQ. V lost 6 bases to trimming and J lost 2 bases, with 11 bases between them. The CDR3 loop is CASTLGEQETQYF. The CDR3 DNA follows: TGCGCCAGCACACTCGGGGAGCAAGAGACCCAGTACTTC. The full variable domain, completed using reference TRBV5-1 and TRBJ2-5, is KAGVTQTPRYLIKTRGQQVTLSCSPISGHRSVSWYQQTPGQGLQFLFEYFSETQRNKGNFPGRFSGRQFSNSRSEMNVSTLELGDSALYLCASTLGEQETQYFGPGTRLLVL.

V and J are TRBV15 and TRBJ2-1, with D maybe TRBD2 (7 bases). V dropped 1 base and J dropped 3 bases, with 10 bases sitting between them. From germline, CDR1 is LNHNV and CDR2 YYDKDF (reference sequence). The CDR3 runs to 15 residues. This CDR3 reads CATSRVRGLYNEQFF. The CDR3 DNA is TGTGCCACCAGCAGAGTGCGGGGGCTCTACAATGAGCAGTTCTTC.

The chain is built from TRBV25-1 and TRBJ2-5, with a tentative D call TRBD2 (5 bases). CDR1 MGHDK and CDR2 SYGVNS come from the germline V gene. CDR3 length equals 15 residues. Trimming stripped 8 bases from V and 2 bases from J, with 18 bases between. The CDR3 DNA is TGTGCCAGCGCCACTCGGCGGACGGGACAAGAGACCCAGTACTTC. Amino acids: CASATRRTGQETQYF.

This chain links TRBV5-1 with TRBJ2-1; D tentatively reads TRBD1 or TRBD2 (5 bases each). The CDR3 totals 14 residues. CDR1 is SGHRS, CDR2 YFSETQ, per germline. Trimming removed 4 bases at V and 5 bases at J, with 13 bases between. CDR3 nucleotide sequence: TGCGCCAGCAGCGCTACGGGACGGCACAATGAGCAGTTCTTC. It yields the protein CASSATGRHNEQFF.

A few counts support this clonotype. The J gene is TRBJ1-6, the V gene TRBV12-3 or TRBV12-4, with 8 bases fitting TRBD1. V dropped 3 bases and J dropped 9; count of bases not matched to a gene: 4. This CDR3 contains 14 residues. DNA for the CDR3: TGTGCCAGCAGTTTGCAGGGGGCGTCTTCACCCCTCCACTTT. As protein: CASSLQGASSPLHF.